The 6 T cell receptor beta chains listed next were all sequenced from one sample in a study of post-analysis software for immune sequencing data. The antigens these receptors bind are not known. Findings and caveats of the study: In patients, TRBV5-6, TRBV5-1 and TRBV20-1 belonged to roughly five TRBV segments found more frequently than in controls.

Presence of unique molecular identifiers characterized the TCR beta cDNA libraries. TCRdb independently ran MiXCR on the PCR reads; one entry per CDR3 protein. Among hundreds of thousands of distinct CDR3 sequences listed, roughly 38% were seen once. The sample consisted of blood. Source of these receptors: a girl aged 2 to 9 with multiple sclerosis.

The chain combines TRBV5-1 with TRBJ1-2, with 10 bases matching TRBD1. The CDR3 is 14 amino acids. Germline V gene lookup returns CDR1 SGHRS and CDR2 YFSETQ. The J segment lost 10 bases and the V segment lost 3 bases, leaving 9 bases of the junction unmatched. CDR3 loop: CASSSGTGALHYTF. CDR3 DNA sequence: TGCGCCAGCAGCTCCGGGACAGGGGCACTACACTACACCTTC.

The chain recombines TRBV20-1 with TRBJ2-2; D not certain. Trimming removed 3 bases from V and 3 bases from J, with 17 bases in between. CDR3 length: 16 residues. CDR1 and CDR2 from the germline V gene are DFQATT and SNEGSKA (reference sequence). CDR3 sequence: CSASRRYHPDTGELFF. The CDR3 bases are TGCAGTGCTAGCCGCCGCTACCACCCCGACACCGGGGAGCTGTTTTTT.

This clonotype was seen more than once but under ten times. The chain is built from TRBV6-5 and TRBJ1-6; possible D gene TRBD1, 5 bases. V lost 0 bases, J lost 10 bases, and 16 bases lay in between. The CDR3 sequence is 16 residues long. CDR1 MNHEY and CDR2 SVGAGI come from the germline V gene. CDR3 nucleotide sequence: TGTGCCAGCAGTTACTCCACTCAGGGTGTAAGGTCACCCCTCCACTTT. This gives the protein CASSYSTQGVRSPLHF.

This chain joins TRBV25-1 and TRBJ2-1, with a tentative D call TRBD1 (7 bases). The CDR3 sequence is 11 residues long. CDR1 and CDR2 (germline): MGHDK, SYGVNS. Deletions cut 7 bases from V and 9 bases from J, with 10 bases between. In DNA form, the CDR3 reads TGTGCCAGCATCCAGGGGGGTGAGCAGTTCTTC. Translated, it gives CASIQGGEQFF.

The chain is built from TRBV4-1 and TRBJ1-1, with D tentatively TRBD1 (5 bases). V lost 0 bases, J lost 1 base, and 18 bases lay in between. The CDR3 has 18 amino acids. Germline assignment: CDR1 MGHRA and CDR2 YSYEKL. This chain's CDR3 is CASSQDPRGGHSNTEAFF. The CDR3 bases are TGCGCCAGCAGCCAAGATCCGCGCGGAGGACATTCGAACACTGAAGCTTTCTTT.

The chain couples TRBV7-3 to TRBJ2-1; 8 bases agree with TRBD2. Trimming took 4 bases from V and 0 from J; bases not matched to a gene: 5. CDR3 length equals 16 residues. CDR1 is SGHTA and CDR2 is FQGTGA in the germline V gene. The CDR3, as DNA: TGTGCCAGCAGCTCACTAGCGGCTAGCTCCTACAATGAGCAGTTCTTC. Translation gives CASSSLAASSYNEQFF.